The source of this T cell receptor (beta chain) is a study of cytomegalovirus exposure and HLA in healthy donors listed by TCRdb under 2017. A note on the overall study: In an earlier analysis of roughly 500 of the donors, around 290 Gb of sequence data and approximately 120 million unique TCR beta sequences from 150 million to 200 million T cells were reported. Among under 450 genotyped donors of the cohort, an average of approximately 240,000 unique TCR beta nucleotide sequences were sequenced per donor, roughly 18% of them non-productive. A later analysis re-analyzed previously published TCR beta repertoires from approximately 700 donors and added high-resolution HLA genotyping to study TCR occurrence patterns. Every discovery cohort repertoire had been produced on one sequencing platform. Along with the roughly 700-subject first cohort, a separate validation cohort of around 110 different subjects was used. The aim of the study was to test whether cataloging public T cell receptors could identify signatures of past pathogen exposure. In an earlier analysis of a few hundred of the donors, high-throughput TCR beta sequencing was used to judge whether each TCR beta V gene segment behaved as functional or pseudogenic. Using immunosequencing, the study profiled T cell repertoires from approximately 700 subjects and related those repertoires to cytomegalovirus serostatus. Both class I and class II loci were covered by HLA typing, at four-digit resolution. Genome-wide SNP genotypes for about three fifths of the 666 donors were used in a later genetic analysis, which treated that subset as a discovery cohort. In the later analysis, no new phenotypic data were used to find candidate immune exposures; instead, reliance was placed on TCR beta sequences and their occurrence across donors. Typing coverage differed by locus: A, B, C, DRB1 and DQB1 were typed in roughly 629-630 donors, DQA1 in about 560, DPA1 in around 600, and DPB1 in 450 to 480. High-throughput TCR immunosequencing, statistical association of individual TCRs with disease status, and machine learning were combined to predict cytomegalovirus infection status. Donor age, sex, ethnicity and CMV serostatus were compiled alongside the repertoire data. A handful of DR-DQ haplotypes were handled as single units for association and clustering because linkage in the cohort was strong. Of the 350 to 400 genotyped donors, roughly 80% fell in the genetic ancestry cluster associated with self-reported Caucasian donors. An early release that covered roughly 600 HLA-typed donors contained approximately 300 gigabases of sequencing data and about 84 million unique TCR sequences.

Concerning this clone: The antigen this receptor binds is unknown. There are no base qualities to consult, and no much larger clone falls within one base.

The cohort comprised 666 healthy bone marrow donors. Cohort members were all nominally healthy when sampled, although unrecorded immune exposures were likely present. The donor was CMV seropositive and was included in the group of 290 or so seropositive cohort members. A peripheral blood sample was collected from each donor, and TCR beta sequencing was performed on peripheral blood mononuclear cells. The Qiagen DNeasy Blood Extraction Kit was used to extract genomic DNA from the blood cell samples. Beyond this particular receptor, the publication reports: A further reported finding was that TCR beta sequences accurately predicted the HLA-A and HLA-B alleles for most subjects in the first cohort. A cluster of highly shared sequence variants was judged likely to be a technical artifact of the sequencing pipeline. It was suggested by the authors that the approach could potentially be generalized to other disease states and immunological phenotypes. A later genetic analysis associated a missense DCLRE1C variant with V-gene and J-gene trimming of TCR beta chains, and an independent cohort replicated the association. Compared with the roughly 670-donor mean, donors in an Asian-associated ancestry cluster had fewer N-insertions in productive TCRs, according to a later genetic analysis. Because counts were too low, seventeen rarely observed V segments, including chromosome 9 orphons, were excluded from the earlier analysis of under 650 of the donors. This cohort had only TCR beta chains sequenced, and the lack of alpha or paired-chain data limited which features could be detected. Immune exposure information for the cohort was limited to CMV serostatus. Cytomegalovirus status was reported to be diagnosed by the classifier with high specificity and sensitivity in both the original and validation cohorts. Because the 87-base-pair reads could not distinguish some IMGT-functional V segments, including TRBV6-2 and TRBV6-3, those segments were excluded. When HLA alleles, especially DR and DQ, strongly co-occurred, attributing TCR associations to individual alleles was difficult. At a false discovery rate of 0.05, a later analysis linked under 20,000 TCR beta sequences to specific HLA alleles. Three of the identified cytomegalovirus-associated TCR beta chains were confirmed in vitro to be specific for cytomegalovirus antigens. In an earlier analysis of 587 of the donors, most TCR beta V segments appeared in productive rearrangements about 90% or about 30% of the time, broadly matching IMGT annotations. Correlated functional status among segregating V segments might reflect linkage disequilibrium, but an unknown experimental factor could not be ruled out. In a later analysis, several top co-occurrence clusters were reported to appear linked to parvovirus B19, influenza, CMV and Epstein-Barr virus. Most CMV-associated TCR beta chains appeared to be HLA-restricted in a later analysis, and the HLA associations seemed to be driven largely by CMV exposure. In a later analysis, HLA-associated TCR beta chains were found to be more clonally expanded and to have lower generation probabilities than equally common non-associated chains. Presence/absence analyses assumed roughly uniform sequencing depth across donors, an assumption that may not hold. According to a later analysis, TCR association rates differed among HLA loci, with DRB1 alleles showing the most associated TCRs and HLA-C alleles showing the fewest. The study gave a list of about 160 TCR beta chains associated with cytomegalovirus. Across donors, most TCR sequences were observed very rarely, whereas some public TCRs were present in many individuals. Because HLA typing was missing for some donors at each locus, association tests included only the typed subset.

Library generation was performed with the immunoSEQ multiplex PCR assay. The multiplex PCR relied on a mix of 60 forward primers for TCR Vbeta segments and 13 reverse primers for TCR Jbeta segments. The CDR3 region of rearranged TCR beta genes was amplified from genomic DNA by a multiplex PCR assay. Amplified TCR beta libraries were sequenced as 87-base-pair reads on the Illumina HiSeq System. The original methods were these. A later analysis counted about 80 million unique TCR beta chains across the 640 or so repertoires, and some 11 million of these chains were shared by at least two donors. Raw reads were error-corrected and collapsed into unique sequences by a nearest-neighbor algorithm in which closely related sequences were merged to remove PCR and sequencing errors. Alignment of CDR3 sequences to IMGT reference sequences was used to assign V, D and J gene segments. For a sequence to be retained, at least a six-nucleotide match to both a V gene segment and a J gene segment was required. Rearrangements were called productive when the CDR3 lacked stop codons and stayed in frame with V and J; all others were non-productive. Following IMGT convention, CDR3 was defined as the stretch from the second conserved V-encoded cysteine up to the conserved J-encoded phenylalanine. Sequences without an unambiguous match to a single V gene segment were excluded from the earlier analysis of several hundred of the donors. An earlier analysis of 550 to 650 of the donors classified V segments as functional when productive rearrangements were above 56.7% and as segregating when the standard deviation between donors was above 5%. A statistical classification framework was developed to diagnose cytomegalovirus status using the catalog of TCR beta chain sequences. V and J gene assignment, in a later analysis, came from comparing TCR nucleotide sequences with IMGT/GENE-DB human TR gene sequences. A later analysis assigned CDR3 sequences and most-parsimonious VDJ recombination scenarios with the TCRdist pipeline. In a later analysis, each TCR beta chain was defined by its CDR3 amino acid sequence together with its V-gene family, and reads lacking a unique V-gene family were excluded. To address suspected cross-contamination and a sequencing artifact, a later analysis removed a few hundred highly shared, low-generation-probability nucleotide sequences. In a later analysis, a clonal expansion index for each public chain was calculated from normalized within-repertoire ranks of inferred template counts. In a later analysis, generation probabilities were computed with a VDJ recombination model fitted to out-of-frame rearrangements, and the resulting probabilities were checked against IGoR. In a later analysis, hypergeometric tests were used to score TCR-TCR, TCR-HLA and TCR-CMV co-occurrence, with a repertoire-size bias correction applied to TCR pairs. To estimate false discovery rates, a later analysis permuted the HLA or CMV assignments 20 times. In a later analysis, co-occurring TCRs were grouped with DBSCAN, and TCRdist sequence similarity was added when clustering was performed within HLA-allele-positive subsets. Repertoires with fewer than 30,000 or more than 120,000 public chains, plus five repertoires with anomalous nucleotide sharing, were excluded from co-occurrence clustering. The clones in this table, taken by TCRdb from immuneACCESS, are in-frame only. Not every clone is retained; where verified, under half of the shortfall comes from an unresolved V gene, and the cause of the rest is unknown. V and J calls and clone size are copied from that table; D and trimming were computed from the DNA. The sample data list about 120,000 clones, and roughly four fifths of these were observed just once. The top ten constitute just under 3% of the sample.

CDR1 and CDR2 are drawn from the germline V gene: SGHRS, YFSETQ. Inclusive of the bounding cysteine and phenylalanine, the CDR3 is 15 residues long. The DNA shown is the 45-base CDR3, in frame from base 1. V drops 3 bases and J drops 0 bases, leaving 11 bases in between. The receptor comes from a woman in her 40s in good health and CMV-seropositive. The V and J segments used are TRBV5-1 and TRBJ2-3; the best D guess is TRBD2, with 6 bases matching. The sequenced material came from PBMCs. The sequenced DNA is TGCGCCAGCAGCTGGCAGGACTACAGCACAGATACGCAGTATTTT. It codes for CASSWQDYSTDTQYF.